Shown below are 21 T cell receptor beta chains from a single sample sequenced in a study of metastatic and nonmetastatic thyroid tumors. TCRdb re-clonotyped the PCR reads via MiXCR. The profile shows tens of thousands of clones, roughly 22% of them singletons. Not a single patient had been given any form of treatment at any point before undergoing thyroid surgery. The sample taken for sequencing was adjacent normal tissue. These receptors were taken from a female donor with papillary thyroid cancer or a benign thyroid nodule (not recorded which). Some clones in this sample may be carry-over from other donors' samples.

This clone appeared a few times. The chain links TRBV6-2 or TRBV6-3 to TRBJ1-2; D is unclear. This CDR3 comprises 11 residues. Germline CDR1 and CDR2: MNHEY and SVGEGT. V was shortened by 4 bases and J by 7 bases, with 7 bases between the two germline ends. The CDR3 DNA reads TGTGCCAGCAGTTCATTCAGTGGCTACACCTTC. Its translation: CASSSFSGYTF.

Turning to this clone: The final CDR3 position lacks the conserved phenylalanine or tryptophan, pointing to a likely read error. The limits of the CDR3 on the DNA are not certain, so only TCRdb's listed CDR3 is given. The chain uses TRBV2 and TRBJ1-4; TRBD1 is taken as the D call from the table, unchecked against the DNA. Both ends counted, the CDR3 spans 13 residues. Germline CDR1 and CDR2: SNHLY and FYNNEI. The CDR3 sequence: CASIADRDEKLWL.

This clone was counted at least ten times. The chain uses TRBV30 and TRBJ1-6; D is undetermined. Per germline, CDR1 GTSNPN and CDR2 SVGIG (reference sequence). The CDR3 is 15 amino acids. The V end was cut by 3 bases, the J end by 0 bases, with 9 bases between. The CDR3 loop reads CAWRVESSYNSPLHF. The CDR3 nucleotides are TGTGCCTGGAGGGTCGAGAGCTCCTATAATTCACCCCTCCACTTT.

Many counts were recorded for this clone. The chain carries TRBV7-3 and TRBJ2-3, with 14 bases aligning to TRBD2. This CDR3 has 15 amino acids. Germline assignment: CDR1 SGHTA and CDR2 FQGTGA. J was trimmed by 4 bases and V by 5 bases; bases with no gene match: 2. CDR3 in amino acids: CASSPGLAGADTQYF. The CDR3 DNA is TGTGCCAGCAGCCCGGGACTAGCGGGAGCAGATACGCAGTATTTT.

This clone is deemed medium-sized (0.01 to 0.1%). In nucleotides, the CDR3 is TGTGCCAGCAGTCACAGCACAGATACGCAGTATTTT. It is translated as CASSHSTDTQYF. V usage is TRBV28 and J usage is TRBJ2-3; no reliable D call. In germline, CDR1 is MDHEN, CDR2 SYDVKM. Trimming left V 5 bases short and J 0 bases short, with 3 bases between. This CDR3 spans 12 amino acids.

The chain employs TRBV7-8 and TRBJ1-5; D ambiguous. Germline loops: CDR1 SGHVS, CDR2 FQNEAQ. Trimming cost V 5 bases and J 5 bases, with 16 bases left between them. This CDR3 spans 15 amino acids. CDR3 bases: TGTGCCAGCAGCCCTCCCGGAGTGGGTGATCAGCCCCAGCATTTT. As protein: CASSPPGVGDQPQHF. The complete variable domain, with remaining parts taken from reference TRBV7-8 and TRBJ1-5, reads GAGVSQSPRYKVAKRGQDVALRCDPISGHVSLFWYQQALGQGPEFLTYFQNEAQLDKSGLPSDRFFAERPEGSVSTLKIQRTQQEDSAVYLCASSPPGVGDQPQHFGDGTRLSIL.

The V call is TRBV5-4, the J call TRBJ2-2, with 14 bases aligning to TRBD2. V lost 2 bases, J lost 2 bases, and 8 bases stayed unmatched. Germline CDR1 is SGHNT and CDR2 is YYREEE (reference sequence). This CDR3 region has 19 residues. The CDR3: CASSFRLAGGPDNTGELFF. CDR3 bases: TGTGCCAGCAGCTTCCGACTAGCGGGGGGGCCCGATAACACCGGGGAGCTGTTTTTT.

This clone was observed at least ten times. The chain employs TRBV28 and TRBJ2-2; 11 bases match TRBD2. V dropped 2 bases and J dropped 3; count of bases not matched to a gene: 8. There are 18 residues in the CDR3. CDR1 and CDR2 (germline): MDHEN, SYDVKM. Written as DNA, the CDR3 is TGTGCCAGCAGTTTAACTAGCGGGAGTATGATCGACACCGGGGAGCTGTTTTTT. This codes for CASSLTSGSMIDTGELFF.

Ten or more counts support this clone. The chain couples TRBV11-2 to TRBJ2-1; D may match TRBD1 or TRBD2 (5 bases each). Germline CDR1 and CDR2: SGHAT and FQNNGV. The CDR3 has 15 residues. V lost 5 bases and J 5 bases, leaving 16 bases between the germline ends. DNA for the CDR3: TGTGCCAGCAGCCGTTTGGGGGAAGGGGACAATGAGCAGTTCTTC. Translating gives CASSRLGEGDNEQFF. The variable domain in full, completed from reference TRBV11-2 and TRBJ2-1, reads EAGVAQSPRYKIIEKRQSVAFWCNPISGHATLYWYQQILGQGPKLLIQFQNNGVVDDSQLPKDRFSAERLKGVDSTLKIQPAKLEDSAVYLCASSRLGEGDNEQFFGPGTRLTVL.

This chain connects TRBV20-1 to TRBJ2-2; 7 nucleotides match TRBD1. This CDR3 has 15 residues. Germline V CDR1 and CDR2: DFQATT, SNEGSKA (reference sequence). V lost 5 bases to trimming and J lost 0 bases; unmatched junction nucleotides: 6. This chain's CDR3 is CSAPRQGSNTGELFF. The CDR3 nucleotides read TGCAGTGCTCCAAGACAGGGCTCGAACACCGGGGAGCTGTTTTTT.

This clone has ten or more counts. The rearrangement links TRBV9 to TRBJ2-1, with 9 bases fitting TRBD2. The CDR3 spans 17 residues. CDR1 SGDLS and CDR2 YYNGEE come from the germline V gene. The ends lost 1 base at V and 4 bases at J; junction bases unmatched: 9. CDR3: CASSVSPSGNIYNEQFF. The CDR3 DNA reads TGTGCCAGCAGCGTATCCCCTAGCGGGAATATTTACAATGAGCAGTTCTTC.

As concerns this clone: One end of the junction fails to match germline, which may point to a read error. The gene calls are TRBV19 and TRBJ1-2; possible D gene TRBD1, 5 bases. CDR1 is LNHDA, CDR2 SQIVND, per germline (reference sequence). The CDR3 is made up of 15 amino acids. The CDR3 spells CASSIEGRVGYGYTF. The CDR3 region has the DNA TGTGCCAGTAGCATAGAGGGCAGGGTCGGCTATGGCTACACCTTC.

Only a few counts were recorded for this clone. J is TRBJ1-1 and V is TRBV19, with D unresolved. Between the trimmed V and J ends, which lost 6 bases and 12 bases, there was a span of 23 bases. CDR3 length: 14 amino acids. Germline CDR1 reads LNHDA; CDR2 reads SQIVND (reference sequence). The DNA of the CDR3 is TGTGCCAGTAGGCCCGACATCCGCCGAACGGGAACTTTCTTT. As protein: CASRPDIRRTGTFF. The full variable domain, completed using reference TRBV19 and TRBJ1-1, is DGGITQSPKYLFRKEGQNVTLSCEQNLNHDAMYWYRQDPGQGLRLIYYSQIVNDFQKGDIAEGYSVSREKKESFPLTVTSAQKNPTAFYLCASRPDIRRTGTFFGQGTRLTVV.

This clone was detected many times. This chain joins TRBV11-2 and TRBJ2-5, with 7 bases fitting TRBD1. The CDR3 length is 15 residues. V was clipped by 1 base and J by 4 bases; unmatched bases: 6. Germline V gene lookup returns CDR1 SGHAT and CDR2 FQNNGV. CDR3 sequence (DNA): TGTGCCAGCAGCTTAGCTCCAACAGGGGCAGAGACCCAGTACTTC. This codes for CASSLAPTGAETQYF.

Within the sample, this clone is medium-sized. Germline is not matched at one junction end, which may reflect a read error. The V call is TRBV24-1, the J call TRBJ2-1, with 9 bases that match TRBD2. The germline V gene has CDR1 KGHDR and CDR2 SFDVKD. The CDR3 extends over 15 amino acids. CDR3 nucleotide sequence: TGTGCCACCAGCGATTCCGCGGGGGGGTACAATGAGCAGTTCTTC. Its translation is CATSDSAGGYNEQFF.

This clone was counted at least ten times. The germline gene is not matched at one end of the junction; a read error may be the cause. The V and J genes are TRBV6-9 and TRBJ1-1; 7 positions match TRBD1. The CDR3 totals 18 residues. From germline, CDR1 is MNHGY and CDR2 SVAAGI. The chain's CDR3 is CASSPPDRIGKRGTEAFF. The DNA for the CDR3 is TGCGCCAGCAGCCCGCCGGACAGGATCGGGAAACGGGGCACTGAAGCTTTCTTT.

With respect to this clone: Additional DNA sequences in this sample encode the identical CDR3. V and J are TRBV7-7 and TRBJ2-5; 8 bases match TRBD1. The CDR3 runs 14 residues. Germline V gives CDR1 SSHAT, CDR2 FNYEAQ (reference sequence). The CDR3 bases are TGTGCTAGTAGCCGGACAGGGATTGGAGAGACCCAGTACTTC. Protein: CASSRTGIGETQYF. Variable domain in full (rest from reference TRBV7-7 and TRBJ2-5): GAGVSQSPRYKVTKRGQDVTLRCDPISSHATLYWYQQALGQGPEFLTYFNYEAQPDKSGLPSDRFSAERPEGSISTLTIQRTEQRDSAMYRCASSRTGIGETQYFGPGTRLLVL.

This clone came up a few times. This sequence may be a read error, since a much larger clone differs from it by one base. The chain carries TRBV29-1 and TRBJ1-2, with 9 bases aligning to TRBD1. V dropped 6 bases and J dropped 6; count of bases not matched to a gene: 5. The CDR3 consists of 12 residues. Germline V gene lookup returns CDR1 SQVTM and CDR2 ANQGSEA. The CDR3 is CSVGTGPHGYTF. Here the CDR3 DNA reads TGCAGCGTCGGGACAGGGCCACATGGCTACACCTTC.

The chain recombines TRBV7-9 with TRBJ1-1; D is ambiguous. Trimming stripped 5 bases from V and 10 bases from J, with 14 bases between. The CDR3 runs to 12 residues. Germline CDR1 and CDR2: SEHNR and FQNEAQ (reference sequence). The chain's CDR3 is CASSVDFMGAFF. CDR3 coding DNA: TGTGCCAGCAGCGTGGACTTCATGGGAGCTTTCTTT.

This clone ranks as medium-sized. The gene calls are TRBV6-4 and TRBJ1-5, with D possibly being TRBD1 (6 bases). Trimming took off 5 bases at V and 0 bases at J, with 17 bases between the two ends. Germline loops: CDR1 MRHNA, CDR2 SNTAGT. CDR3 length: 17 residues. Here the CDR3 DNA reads TGTGCCAGCAGTTCCCTCAGGACAGATTATAGCAATCAGCCCCAGCATTTT. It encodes CASSSLRTDYSNQPQHF.

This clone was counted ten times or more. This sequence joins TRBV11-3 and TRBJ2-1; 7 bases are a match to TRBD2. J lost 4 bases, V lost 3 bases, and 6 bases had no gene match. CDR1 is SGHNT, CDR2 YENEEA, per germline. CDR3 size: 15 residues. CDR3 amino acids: CASSLGGSSYNEQFF. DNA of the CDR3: TGTGCCAGCAGCTTGGGCGGGAGTAGTTACAATGAGCAGTTCTTC.